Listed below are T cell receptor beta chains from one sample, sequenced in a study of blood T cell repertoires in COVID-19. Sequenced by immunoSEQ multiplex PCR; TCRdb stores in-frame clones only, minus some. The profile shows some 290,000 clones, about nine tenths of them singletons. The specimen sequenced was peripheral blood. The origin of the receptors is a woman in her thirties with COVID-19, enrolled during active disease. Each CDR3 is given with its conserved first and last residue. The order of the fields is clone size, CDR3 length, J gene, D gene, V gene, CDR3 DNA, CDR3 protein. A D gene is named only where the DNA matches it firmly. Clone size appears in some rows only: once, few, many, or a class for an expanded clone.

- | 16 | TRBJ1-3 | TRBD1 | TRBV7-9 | TGTGCCAGCAGCCAAGGACAGGGTTCGCCCGGAAACACCATATATTTT | CASSQGQGSPGNTIYF
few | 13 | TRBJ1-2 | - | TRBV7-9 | TGTGCCAGCAGCTTAGTGACATTTTATGGCTACACCTTC | CASSLVTFYGYTF
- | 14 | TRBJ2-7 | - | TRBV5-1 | TGCGCCAGCAGCTTGGCGACAGCCAGCTACGAGCAGTACTTC | CASSLATASYEQYF
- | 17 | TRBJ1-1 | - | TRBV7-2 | TGTGCCAGCATCTCCTTATTCGGACAGTTAGGGGACACTGAAGCTTTCTTT | CASISLFGQLGDTEAFF
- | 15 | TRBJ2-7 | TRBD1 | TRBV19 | TGTGCCAGTAGGTATGGGACAGGGGGGTTCTACGAGCAGTACTTC | CASRYGTGGFYEQYF
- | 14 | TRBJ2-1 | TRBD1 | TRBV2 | TGTGCCAGCCAGACCGGGACAGGGTACAATGAGCAGTTCTTC | CASQTGTGYNEQFF
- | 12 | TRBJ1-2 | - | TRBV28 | TGTGCCAGCAGTTCTGTCCGCTATGGCTACACCTTC | CASSSVRYGYTF
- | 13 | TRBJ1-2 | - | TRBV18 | TGTGCCAGCTCACCCCGGACAGAGTATGGCTACACCTTC | CASSPRTEYGYTF
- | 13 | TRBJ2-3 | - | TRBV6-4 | TGTGCCAGCAGTGAAGCCCCCGCAGATACGCAGTATTTT | CASSEAPADTQYF
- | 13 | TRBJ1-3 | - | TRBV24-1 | TGTGCCACCAGGTATATCTCTGGAAACACCATATATTTT | CATRYISGNTIYF
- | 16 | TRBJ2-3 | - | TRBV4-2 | TGTGCCAGCAGCCCGTCGACGCGCAGGGGTGCGGATACGCAGTATTTT | CASSPSTRRGADTQYF
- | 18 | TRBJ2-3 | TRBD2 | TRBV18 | TGTGCCAGCTCACCACCTGAGGGGCTAGCGGGACGCACAGATACGCAGTATTTT | CASSPPEGLAGRTDTQYF
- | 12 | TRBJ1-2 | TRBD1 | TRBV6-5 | TGTGCCAGCTACAGGGGGCTTTATGGCTACACCTTC | CASYRGLYGYTF
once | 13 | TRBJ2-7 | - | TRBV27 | TGTGCCAGCAGTAAACTAGTGCCGCCCGAGCAGTACTTC | CASSKLVPPEQYF
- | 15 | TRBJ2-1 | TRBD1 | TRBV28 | TGTGCCAGCAGTAGGACAGGGGGACCCGACAATGAGCAGTTCTTC | CASSRTGGPDNEQFF
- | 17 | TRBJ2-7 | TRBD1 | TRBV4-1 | TGCGCCAGCAGCCACCAGGGGGATGCCCCTGAGAAGCCCGAGCAGTACTTC | CASSHQGDAPEKPEQYF
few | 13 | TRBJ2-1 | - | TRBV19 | TGTGCCAGTAGTATAGATACCGGGAATGAGCAGTTCTTC | CASSIDTGNEQFF
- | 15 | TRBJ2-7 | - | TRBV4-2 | TGTGCCAGCAGCCAGGAGACAGGACCCCACTACGAGCAGTACTTC | CASSQETGPHYEQYF
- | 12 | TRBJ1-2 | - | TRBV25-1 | TGTGCCAGCAGTGCCGCTAACTATGGCTACACCTTC | CASSAANYGYTF
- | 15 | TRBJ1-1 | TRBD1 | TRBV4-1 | TGCGCCAGCAGCCAGAATTACAGGGGGCTCACTGAAGCTTTCTTT | CASSQNYRGLTEAFF
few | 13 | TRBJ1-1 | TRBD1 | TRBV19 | TGTGCCAGTAGTACCCCACAGGGGGAAGTGGCTTTCTTT | CASSTPQGEVAFF
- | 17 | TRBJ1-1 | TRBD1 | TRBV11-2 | TGTGCCAGCAGCTTAGTGGGGACAGGCCTGATGAACACTGAAGCTTTCTTT | CASSLVGTGLMNTEAFF
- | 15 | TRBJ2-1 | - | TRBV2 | TGTGCCAGCAGTGAGTCGCTAAGCTCCTACAATGAGCAGTTCTTC | CASSESLSSYNEQFF
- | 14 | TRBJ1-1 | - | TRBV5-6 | TGTGCCAGCAGCTCGGGACAACCCGGCACTGAAGCTTTCTTT | CASSSGQPGTEAFF
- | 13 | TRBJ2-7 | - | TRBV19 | TGTGCCAGTAGTATGGTGCGAGGGAGCGAGCAGTACTTC | CASSMVRGSEQYF
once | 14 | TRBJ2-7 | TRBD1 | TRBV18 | TGTGCCAGCTCACGAAGGACAGGTCTCTACGAGCAGTACTTC | CASSRRTGLYEQYF
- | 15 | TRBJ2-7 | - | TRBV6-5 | TGTGCCAGCAGTTACCGACAGGTTATGGTCTACGAGCAGTACTTC | CASSYRQVMVYEQYF
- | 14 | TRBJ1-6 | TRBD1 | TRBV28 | TGTGCCAGCAGCCCCGGGACAGGGACCTTTCCCCTCCACTTT | CASSPGTGTFPLHF
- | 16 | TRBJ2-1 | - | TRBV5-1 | TGCGCCAGCAGCGTTGCTCCGGGACAAGCTTACAATGAGCAGTTCTTC | CASSVAPGQAYNEQFF
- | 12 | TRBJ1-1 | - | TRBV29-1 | TGCAGCGTCGAACGGAGGAACACTGAAGCTTTCTTT | CSVERRNTEAFF
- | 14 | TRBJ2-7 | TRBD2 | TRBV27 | TGTGCCAGCAGTTTCCTAGCGGGAGACTACGAGCAGTACTTC | CASSFLAGDYEQYF
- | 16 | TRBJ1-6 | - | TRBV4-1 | TGCGCCAGCTCCCCCCGGGGGGGCGATTATAATTCACCCCTCCACTTT | CASSPRGGDYNSPLHF
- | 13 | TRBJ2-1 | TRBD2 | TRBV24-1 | TGTGCCACCGACAGAGGGACTAGCAATGAGCAGTTCTTC | CATDRGTSNEQFF
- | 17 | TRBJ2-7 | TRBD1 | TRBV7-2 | TGTGCCAGCAGCTTAGCGTACCCGGGACAGATCTCCTACGAGCAGTACTTC | CASSLAYPGQISYEQYF
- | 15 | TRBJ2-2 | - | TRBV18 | TGTGCCAGCTCACCACCGTCGAGGCCCCGTGGGGAGCTGTTTTTT | CASSPPSRPRGELFF
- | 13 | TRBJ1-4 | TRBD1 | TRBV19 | TGTGCCAGTGGGACAGGGTTAAATGAAAAACTGTTTTTT | CASGTGLNEKLFF
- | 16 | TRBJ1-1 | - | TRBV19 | TGTGCCAGTGATCAAAGCGGGCCTCAGCTCCACACTGAAGCTTTCTTT | CASDQSGPQLHTEAFF
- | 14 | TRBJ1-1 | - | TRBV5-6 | TGTGCCAGCAGCTTGGGACAGCAGGGCACTGAAGCTTTCTTT | CASSLGQQGTEAFF
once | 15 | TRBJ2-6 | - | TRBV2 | TGTGCCAGCAGTGTCAGGAACTCTGGGGCCAACGTCCTGACTTTC | CASSVRNSGANVLTF
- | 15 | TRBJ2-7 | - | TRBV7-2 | TGTGCCAGCAGACCCCCGGGACTGTCTTCCTACGAGCAGTACTTC | CASRPPGLSSYEQYF
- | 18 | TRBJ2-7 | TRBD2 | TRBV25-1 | TGTGCCAGCAGTGAATTCGGGAAAGGGGCGGGAGGCCCCTACGAGCAGTACTTC | CASSEFGKGAGGPYEQYF
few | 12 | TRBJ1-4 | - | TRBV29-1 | TGCAGCGTTGAAGACCCGGGTGAAAAACTGTTTTTT | CSVEDPGEKLFF
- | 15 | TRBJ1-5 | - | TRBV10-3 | TGTGCCATCAGTGAGGGCCAGGGGCGGAATCAGCCCCAGCATTTT | CAISEGQGRNQPQHF
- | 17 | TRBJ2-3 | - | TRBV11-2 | TGTGCCAGCAGCTCAACCCGACAGGTCGTCAGCACAGATACGCAGTATTTT | CASSSTRQVVSTDTQYF
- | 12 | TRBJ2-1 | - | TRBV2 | TGTGCCTGTGACCGGACAGACAATGAGCAGTTCTTC | CACDRTDNEQFF
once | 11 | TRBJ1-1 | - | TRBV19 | TGTGCCAGTGGGAGTGGCACTGAAGCTTTCTTT | CASGSGTEAFF
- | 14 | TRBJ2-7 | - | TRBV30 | TGTGCCTGGAGGACCCGGGAGAAGGGCTACGAGCAGTACTTC | CAWRTREKGYEQYF
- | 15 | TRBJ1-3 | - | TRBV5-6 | TGTGCCAGCAGCCCTTTGGCGGGCTCTGGAAACACCATATATTTT | CASSPLAGSGNTIYF
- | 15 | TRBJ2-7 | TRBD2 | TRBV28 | TGTGCCAGCAGTATACCGGGACTAGACCTCTACGAGCAGTACTTC | CASSIPGLDLYEQYF
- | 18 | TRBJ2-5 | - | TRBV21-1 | TGTGCCAGCAGCAAAGTGAGACGAAGAGAGGTCGTACAAGAGACCCAGTACTTC | CASSKVRRREVVQETQYF
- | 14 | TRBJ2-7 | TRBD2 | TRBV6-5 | TGTGCCAGCAGTTACTATGGTAGCGGGTACGAGCAGTACTTC | CASSYYGSGYEQYF
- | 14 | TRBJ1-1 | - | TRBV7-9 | TGTGCCAGCAGCTTAGAGAGCCGGAACACTGAAGCTTTCTTT | CASSLESRNTEAFF
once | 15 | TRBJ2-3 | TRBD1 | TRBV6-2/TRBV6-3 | TGTGCCAGCAGTGCTCCGGGACAGGGGACAGATACGCAGTATTTT | CASSAPGQGTDTQYF
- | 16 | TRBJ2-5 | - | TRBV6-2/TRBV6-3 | TGTGCCAGCAGTCAGGATCTAAATGCGAGGGGGGAGACCCAGTACTTC | CASSQDLNARGETQYF